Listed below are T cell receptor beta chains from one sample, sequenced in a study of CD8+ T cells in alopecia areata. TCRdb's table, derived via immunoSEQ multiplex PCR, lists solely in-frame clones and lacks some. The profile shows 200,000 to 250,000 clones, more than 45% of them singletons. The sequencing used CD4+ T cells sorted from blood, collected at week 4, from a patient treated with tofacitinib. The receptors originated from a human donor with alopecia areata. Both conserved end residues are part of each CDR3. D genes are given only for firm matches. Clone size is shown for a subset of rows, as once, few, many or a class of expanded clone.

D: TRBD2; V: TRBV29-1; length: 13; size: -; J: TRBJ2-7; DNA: TGCAGCGTTGTGGGGGCTAGCGGGTACGAGCAGTACTTC; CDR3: CSVVGASGYEQYF
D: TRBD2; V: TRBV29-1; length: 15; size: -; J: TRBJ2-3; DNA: TGCAGCGTTGAGGCGGTGCGGGGGGCGGTAGATACGCAGTATTTT; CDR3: CSVEAVRGAVDTQYF
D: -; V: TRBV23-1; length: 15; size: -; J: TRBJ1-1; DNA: TGCGCCAGCAGTCAATCGGCGGGTGTGAGCACTGAAGCTTTCTTT; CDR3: CASSQSAGVSTEAFF
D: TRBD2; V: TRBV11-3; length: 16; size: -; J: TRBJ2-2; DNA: TGTGCCAGCAGCTTAATCCTAGCGGGGAACACCGGGGAGCTGTTTTTT; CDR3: CASSLILAGNTGELFF
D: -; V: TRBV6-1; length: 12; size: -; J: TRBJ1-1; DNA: TGTGCCAGCAGAGACGTGAACACTGAAGCTTTCTTT; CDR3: CASRDVNTEAFF
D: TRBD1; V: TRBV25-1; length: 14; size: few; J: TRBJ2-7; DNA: TGTGCCAGCAGTAGGACAGGAAGCGCCTACGAGCAGTACTTC; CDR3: CASSRTGSAYEQYF
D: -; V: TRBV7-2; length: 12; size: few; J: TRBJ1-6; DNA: TGTGCCAGCAGCGTTGGGGATTCACCCCTCCACTTT; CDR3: CASSVGDSPLHF
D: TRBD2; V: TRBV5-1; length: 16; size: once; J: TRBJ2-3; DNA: TGCGCCAGCAGCTTGGATAGCGGGGGAACTACAGATACGCAGTATTTT; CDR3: CASSLDSGGTTDTQYF
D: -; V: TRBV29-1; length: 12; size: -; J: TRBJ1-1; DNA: TGCAGCATTGGCGTTACGAACACTGAAGCTTTCTTT; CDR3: CSIGVTNTEAFF
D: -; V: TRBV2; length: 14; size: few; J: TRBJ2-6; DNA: TGTGCCAGCACCGCGTACTCTGGGGCCAACGTCCTGACTTTC; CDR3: CASTAYSGANVLTF
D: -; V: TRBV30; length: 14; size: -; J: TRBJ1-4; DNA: TGTGCCTGGAGTAGAACAGGCCTTAATGAAAAACTGTTTTTT; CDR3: CAWSRTGLNEKLFF
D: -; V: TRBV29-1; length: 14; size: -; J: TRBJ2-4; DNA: TGCAGCGTGTTTTTATCACTAGCCAAAAACATTCAGTACTTC; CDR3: CSVFLSLAKNIQYF
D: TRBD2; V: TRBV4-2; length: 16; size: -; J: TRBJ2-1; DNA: TGTGCCAGCAGCCAACCGGGACTAGCGGGGGAAAGTGAGCAGTTCTTC; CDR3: CASSQPGLAGESEQFF
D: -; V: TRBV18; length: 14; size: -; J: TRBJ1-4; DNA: TGTGCCAGCTCACCAGGGGCAACTAATGAAAAACTGTTTTTT; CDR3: CASSPGATNEKLFF